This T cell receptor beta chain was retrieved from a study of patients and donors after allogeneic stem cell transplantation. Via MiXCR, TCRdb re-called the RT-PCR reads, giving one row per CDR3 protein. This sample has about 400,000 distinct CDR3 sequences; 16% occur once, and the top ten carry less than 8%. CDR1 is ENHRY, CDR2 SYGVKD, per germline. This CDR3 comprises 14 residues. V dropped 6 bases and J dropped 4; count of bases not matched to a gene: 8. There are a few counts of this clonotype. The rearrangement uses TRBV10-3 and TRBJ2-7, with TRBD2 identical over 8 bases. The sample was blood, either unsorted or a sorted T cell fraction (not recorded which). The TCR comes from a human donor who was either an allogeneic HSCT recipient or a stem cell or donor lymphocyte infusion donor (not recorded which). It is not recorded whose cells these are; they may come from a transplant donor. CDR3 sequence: CAISEVTSVYEQYF. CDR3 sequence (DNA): TGTGCCATCAGCGAGGTGACTAGCGTGTACGAGCAGTACTTC.